This TCR beta chain was recorded in a study of cytomegalovirus exposure and HLA in healthy donors. Germline CDR1 reads SGHTA; CDR2 reads FQGNSA. CDR3 length equals 17 residues. The V and J ends lost 2 bases and 6 bases, in that order; junction bases with no gene match: 11. TCRdb's table, derived via immunoSEQ multiplex PCR, lists solely in-frame clones and lacks some. The top ten clones hold roughly 1.5% of a sample with some 170,000 clones, 85% to 90% of them seen once. Findings and limits, study-wide: Among TCR sequences, most were rare, though some public TCRs appeared in many donors. Among TCR beta chains, those listed as cytomegalovirus-associated numbered over 150. Reports described diagnosis of cytomegalovirus status by the classifier as highly specific and sensitive.

Details on this clone: The antigen is undetermined.

This receptor was taken from a woman aged 25-40 years in good health and CMV-seronegative. The gene calls are TRBV7-2 and TRBJ2-7; TRBD1 matches at 12 bases. Sequencing was done on a sample of PBMCs. The CDR3 region is CASSLFGPGQGASEQYF. The DNA of the CDR3 is TGTGCCAGCAGCTTATTCGGTCCGGGACAGGGGGCATCCGAGCAGTACTTC.